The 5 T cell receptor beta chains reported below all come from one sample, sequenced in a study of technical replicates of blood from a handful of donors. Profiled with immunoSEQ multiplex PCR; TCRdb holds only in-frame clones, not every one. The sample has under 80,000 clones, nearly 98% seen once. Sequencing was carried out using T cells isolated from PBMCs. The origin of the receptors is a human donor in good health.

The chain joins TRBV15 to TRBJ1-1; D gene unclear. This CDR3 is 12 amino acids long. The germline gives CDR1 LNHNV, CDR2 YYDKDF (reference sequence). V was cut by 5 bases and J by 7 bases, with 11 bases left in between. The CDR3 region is CATSPSVSEAFF. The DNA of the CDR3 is TGTGCCACCAGCCCCTCGGTTAGTGAAGCTTTCTTT.

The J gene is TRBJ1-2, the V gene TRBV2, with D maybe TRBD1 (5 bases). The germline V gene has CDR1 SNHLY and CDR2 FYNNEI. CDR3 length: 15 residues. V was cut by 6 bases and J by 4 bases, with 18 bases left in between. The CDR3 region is CASRMDTAIGYGYTF. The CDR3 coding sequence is TGTGCCAGCAGGATGGACACGGCGATTGGCTATGGCTACACCTTC.

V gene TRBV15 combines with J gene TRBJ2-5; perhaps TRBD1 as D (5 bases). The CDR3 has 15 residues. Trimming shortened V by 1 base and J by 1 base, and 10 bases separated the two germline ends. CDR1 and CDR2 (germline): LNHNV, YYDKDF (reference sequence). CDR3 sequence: CATSRGTSGQETQYF. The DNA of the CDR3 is TGTGCCACCAGCAGAGGGACATCAGGCCAAGAGACCCAGTACTTC.

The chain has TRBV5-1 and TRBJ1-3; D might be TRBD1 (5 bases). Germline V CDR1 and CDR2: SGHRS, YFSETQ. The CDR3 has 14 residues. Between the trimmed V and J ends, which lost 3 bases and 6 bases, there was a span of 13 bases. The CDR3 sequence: CASSSGLSENTIYF. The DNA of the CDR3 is TGCGCCAGCAGCTCGGGACTTAGTGAAAACACCATATATTTT.

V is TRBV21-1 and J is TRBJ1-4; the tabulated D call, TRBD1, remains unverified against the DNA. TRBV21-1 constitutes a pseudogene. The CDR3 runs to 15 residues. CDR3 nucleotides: TGTGCCAGCAGCGCAGGGAGGGACAGGGTTGAAAAACTGTTTTTT. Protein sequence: CASSAGRDRVEKLFF.